The 14 T cell receptor beta chains reported below all come from one sample, sequenced in a study of memory CD8 T cells in hepatitis C reinfection. Clones were read by immunoSEQ multiplex PCR, and TCRdb kept only the in-frame ones, dropping some. The profile shows around 45,000 clones, around nine tenths of them singletons. As for time point: peak reinfection, 3 to 8 weeks after reinfection detection. No in vitro expansion preceded TCR sequencing of the sorted cells. The sequencing sample was made of naive CD8+ T cells sorted from blood. The receptor source for this set is a man aged 18 to 29 with hepatitis C virus infection.

The chain joins TRBV4-1 to TRBJ1-1; 9 nucleotides match TRBD1. The CDR3 consists of 19 residues. Trimming took 4 bases from V and 3 from J; bases not matched to a gene: 18. CDR1 MGHRA and CDR2 YSYEKL come from the germline V gene. The CDR3 DNA follows: TGCGCCAGCAGCCCTCACATCTCCCACGACAGGGGGAAAGACACTGAAGCTTTCTTT. Protein sequence: CASSPHISHDRGKDTEAFF.

J is TRBJ2-1 and V is TRBV5-4, with a weak D call TRBD1 (8 bases). The CDR3 is made up of 15 amino acids. Per the germline V gene, CDR1 is SGHNT and CDR2 is YYREEE (reference sequence). V lost 0 bases to trimming and J lost 7 bases, with 14 bases between them. The CDR3 region is CASSLGQGRGNEQFF. The CDR3 bases are TGTGCCAGCAGCTTGGGACAGGGGAGGGGGAATGAGCAGTTCTTC.

J is TRBJ2-7 and V is TRBV7-9; 8 positions match TRBD2. V lost 5 bases, J lost 5 bases, and 2 bases stayed unmatched. This CDR3 region has 12 residues. Germline assignment: CDR1 SEHNR and CDR2 FQNEAQ (reference sequence). This CDR3 reads CASSTTSDEQYF. The CDR3 bases are TGTGCCAGCAGCACGACTAGCGACGAGCAGTACTTC. Based on the CDR3 plus reference TRBV7-9 and TRBJ2-7, the full variable domain is DTGVSQNPRHKITKRGQNVTFRCDPISEHNRLYWYRQTLGQGPEFLTYFQNEAQLEKSRLLSDRFSAERPKGSFSTLEIQRTEQGDSAMYLCASSTTSDEQYFGPGTRLTVT.

This clone was found once. The rearrangement uses TRBV6-1 and TRBJ2-3, with 10 bases matching TRBD2. The V gene end was trimmed by 1 base and the J gene end by 3 bases; junction bases not matched to a gene: 4. The germline gives CDR1 MNHNS, CDR2 SASEGT. The CDR3 contains 16 residues. CDR3 amino acids: CASSEVEREGTDTQYF. For the CDR3, the DNA is TGTGCCAGCAGTGAAGTGGAGCGGGAGGGAACAGATACGCAGTATTTT.

Written as DNA, the CDR3 is TGTGCCAGCAGTGAGGTCAGGGATAGGGTGAACACTGAAGCTTTCTTT. The encoded protein is CASSEVRDRVNTEAFF. The chain combines TRBV2 with TRBJ1-1; D may be TRBD1 (5 bases). V gave up 3 bases and J gave up 0 bases, with 14 bases separating them. The CDR3 runs 16 residues. CDR1 is SNHLY, CDR2 FYNNEI, per germline.

This clone was recorded once. The rearrangement joins TRBV19 to TRBJ1-1, with 9 bases matching TRBD1. The V and J ends lost 3 bases and 3 bases, in that order; junction bases with no gene match: 8. The CDR3 spans 16 residues. CDR1 LNHDA and CDR2 SQIVND come from the germline V gene (reference sequence). The CDR3 nucleotides read TGTGCCAGTAGTATGCCGGGACAGGGTTTGGACACTGAAGCTTTCTTT. Translated: CASSMPGQGLDTEAFF.

The chain combines TRBV9 with TRBJ2-5; D not certain. With 4 bases removed from V and 1 base from J, the gap between germline ends came to 8 bases. Per germline, CDR1 SGDLS and CDR2 YYNGEE. The CDR3 is made up of 13 amino acids. The CDR3 loop reads CASSLNSQETQYF. As DNA, the CDR3 is TGTGCCAGCAGCTTGAACAGCCAAGAGACCCAGTACTTC. The entire variable domain, with the rest obtained from reference TRBV9 and TRBJ2-5, is as follows: DSGVTQTPKHLITATGQRVTLRCSPRSGDLSVYWYQQSLDQGLQFLIQYYNGEERAKGNILERFSAQQFPDLHSELNLSSLELGDSALYFCASSLNSQETQYFGPGTRLLVL.

The chain uses TRBV19 and TRBJ1-2; TRBD1 might be the D (6 bases). This CDR3 spans 12 amino acids. Germline values: CDR1 LNHDA, CDR2 SQIVND (reference sequence). V was trimmed by 3 bases and J by 7 bases, leaving 9 bases between them. CDR3 protein: CASSMGTTGYTF. The CDR3 DNA sequence: TGTGCCAGTAGTATGGGGACAACTGGCTACACCTTC.

The chain recombines TRBV13 with TRBJ2-5; 12 bases map to TRBD2. V lost 4 bases to trimming and J lost 4 bases; unmatched junction nucleotides: 4. Germline V gene lookup returns CDR1 PRHDT and CDR2 FYEKMQ (reference sequence). The CDR3 length is 15 residues. In DNA form, the CDR3 reads TGTGCCAGCAGCTCGACTAGCGGGGGAGGAGAGACCCAGTACTTC. The encoded protein is CASSSTSGGGETQYF.

The V gene is TRBV5-4, the J gene TRBJ2-7; TRBD1 agrees at 9 bases. V gave up 3 bases and J gave up 5 bases; unmatched junction bases: 9. The CDR3 consists of 15 residues. Germline CDR1 is SGHNT and CDR2 is YYREEE (reference sequence). The CDR3 region has the DNA TGTGCCAGCAGCTCATCCGGGACAGGGAACCACGAGCAGTACTTC. Translating it yields CASSSSGTGNHEQYF.

The rearrangement links TRBV28 to TRBJ2-3, with TRBD2 as a possible D gene (6 bases). This CDR3 is 16 amino acids long. Germline CDR1 and CDR2: MDHEN and SYDVKM. V dropped 5 bases and J dropped 1 base, with 16 bases sitting between them. The CDR3 protein is CASSPPRGSGTDTQYF. The CDR3 DNA reads as TGTGCCAGCAGTCCACCGCGGGGCTCCGGCACAGATACGCAGTATTTT.

This clone occurred once. The rearrangement joins TRBV28 to TRBJ2-2; 8 bases line up with TRBD1. The CDR3 length is 17 residues. V was pared by 3 bases and J by 0 bases, with 6 bases of the junction left unmatched. Germline lookup yields CDR1 MDHEN and CDR2 SYDVKM. Here the CDR3 DNA reads TGTGCCAGCAGTTTCGTGCCGGGACAGGCGAACACCGGGGAGCTGTTTTTT. This sequence encodes CASSFVPGQANTGELFF.

The rearrangement joins TRBV5-6 to TRBJ2-1; 9 bases match TRBD1. In germline, CDR1 is SGHDT, CDR2 YYEEEE. With V trimmed by 2 bases and J by 6 bases, 6 bases remained unmatched. The CDR3 is 15 amino acids. CDR3 in DNA: TGTGCCAGCAGCTTCCGGGACAGGGTGCCCAATGAGCAGTTCTTC. Protein sequence: CASSFRDRVPNEQFF.

This chain uses TRBV7-2 with TRBJ1-1; no clear D gene. The V gene's germline CDR1 is SGHTA and CDR2 FQGNSA. The CDR3 covers 14 residues. V was clipped by 3 bases and J by 5 bases, with 13 bases between them. In nucleotides, the CDR3 is TGTGCCAGCAGCTTGGCGGGAACCGGGACTGAAGCTTTCTTT. Translating gives CASSLAGTGTEAFF.